This TCR beta chain was identified in a study of cytomegalovirus exposure and HLA in healthy donors. At the level of the study: Inside one of the first data releases sat about 85 million unique TCRs taken from HLA-typed donors.

Amplification used 60 Vbeta primers and 13 Jbeta primers. Generated by immunoSEQ multiplex PCR, the TCRdb table keeps only in-frame clones and is missing some. This sample carries 150,000 to 200,000 clones, around 78% of them seen once, and the ten largest clones take approximately 2.1%. As to this clone: Antigen specificity is unknown.

Study-level points and caveats: Later work found that TCR association rates differed between HLA loci; DRB1 had the most and HLA-C the fewest.

The CDR3 runs 15 residues. The ends were cut back, 1 base at V and 7 bases at J, with 17 bases in the middle. Germline CDR1 LGHNA, CDR2 YSLEER. V and J are TRBV4-3 and TRBJ2-7; D remains ambiguous. Sequenced sample: PBMCs. This receptor was taken from a woman aged 25 to 39 in good health and CMV-seropositive. The CDR3 here is CASSQVIGVRGEQYF. CDR3 DNA: TGCGCCAGCAGCCAAGTAATAGGCGTAAGAGGAGAGCAGTACTTC.